What follows describes a single T cell receptor (beta chain). This entry comes from a study of blood T cell repertoires in COVID-19. Overall study: There were acute and convalescent COVID-19 samples, and they came from the United States, Italy and Spain. T cells, B-cell-depleted T cells, or PBMCs supplied cDNA or gDNA.

Original processing methods: Scientists estimated how many nucleated cells there were by amplifying reference gene primers. The method was immunoSEQ multiplex PCR; TCRdb's version includes in-frame clones alone and lacks a portion of them. The V and J calls and clone size come from that table; D and trimming were worked out from the DNA. Here the sample spans roughly 230,000 clones, 80% to 85% being singletons. CDR3 length: 14 residues. Germline V CDR1 and CDR2: SNHLY, FYNNEI. The junction had 8 bases not matched to a gene; V was cut back by 7 bases and J by 4 bases. The sample consisted of peripheral blood. V and J are TRBV2 and TRBJ2-3; 7 bases are shared with TRBD1. The receptor's source is a man between 45 and 60 years old with active or convalescent COVID-19. CDR3 sequence reads: CASTRNRGADTQYF. The CDR3 DNA sequence: TGTGCCAGCACCAGAAACAGGGGCGCAGATACGCAGTATTTT.